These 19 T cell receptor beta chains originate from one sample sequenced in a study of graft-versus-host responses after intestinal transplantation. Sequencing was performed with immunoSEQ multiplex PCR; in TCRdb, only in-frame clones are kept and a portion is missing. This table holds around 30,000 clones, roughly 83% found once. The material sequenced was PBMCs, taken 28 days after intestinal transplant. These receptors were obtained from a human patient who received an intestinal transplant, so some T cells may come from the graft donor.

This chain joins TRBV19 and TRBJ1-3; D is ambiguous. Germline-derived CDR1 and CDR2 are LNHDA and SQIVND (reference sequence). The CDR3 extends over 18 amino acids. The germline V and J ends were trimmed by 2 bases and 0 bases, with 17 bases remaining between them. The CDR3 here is CASSIPSRPHFSGNTIYF. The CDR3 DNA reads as TGTGCCAGTAGTATACCAAGCCGACCCCACTTCTCTGGAAACACCATATATTTT. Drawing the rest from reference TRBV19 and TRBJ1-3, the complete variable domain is DGGITQSPKYLFRKEGQNVTLSCEQNLNHDAMYWYRQDPGQGLRLIYYSQIVNDFQKGDIAEGYSVSREKKESFPLTVTSAQKNPTAFYLCASSIPSRPHFSGNTIYFGEGSWLTVV.

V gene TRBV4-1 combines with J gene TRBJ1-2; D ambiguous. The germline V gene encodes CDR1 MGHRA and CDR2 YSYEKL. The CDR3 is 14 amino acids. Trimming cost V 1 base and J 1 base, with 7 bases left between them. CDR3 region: CASSQGGFNYGYTF. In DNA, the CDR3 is TGCGCCAGCAGCCAAGGAGGGTTTAACTATGGCTACACCTTC.

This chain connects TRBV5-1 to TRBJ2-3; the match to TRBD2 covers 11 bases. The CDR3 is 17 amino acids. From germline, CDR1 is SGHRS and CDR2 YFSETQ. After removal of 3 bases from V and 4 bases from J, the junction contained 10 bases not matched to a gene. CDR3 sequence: CASSWIGRLAGPDTQYF. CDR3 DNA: TGCGCCAGCAGCTGGATTGGGAGACTAGCGGGACCAGATACGCAGTATTTT.

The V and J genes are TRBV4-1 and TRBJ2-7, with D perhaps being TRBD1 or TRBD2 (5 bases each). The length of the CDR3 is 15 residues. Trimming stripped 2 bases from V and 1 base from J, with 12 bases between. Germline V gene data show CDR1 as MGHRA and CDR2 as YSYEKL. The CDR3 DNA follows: TGCGCCAGCAGCCAACTGGCTGGGGGATCCTACGAGCAGTACTTC. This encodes CASSQLAGGSYEQYF.

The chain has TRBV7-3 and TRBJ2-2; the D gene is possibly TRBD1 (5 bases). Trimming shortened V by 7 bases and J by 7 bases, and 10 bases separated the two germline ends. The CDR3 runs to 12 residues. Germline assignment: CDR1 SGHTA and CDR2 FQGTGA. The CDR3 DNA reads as TGTGCCAGCAATCAGGGCGGCGGGGAGCTGTTTTTT. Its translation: CASNQGGGELFF.

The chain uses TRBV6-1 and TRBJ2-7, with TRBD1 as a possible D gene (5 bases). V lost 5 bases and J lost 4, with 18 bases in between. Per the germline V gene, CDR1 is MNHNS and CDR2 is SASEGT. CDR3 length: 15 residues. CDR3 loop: CASSLESPGQYEQYF. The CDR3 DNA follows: TGTGCCAGCAGTCTAGAATCGCCAGGGCAATACGAGCAGTACTTC.

CDR3 protein: CASSEGEPQHF. The CDR3 coding sequence is TGTGCCAGCAGTGAGGGGGAGCCCCAGCATTTT. The chain uses TRBV2 and TRBJ1-5, with D maybe TRBD1 (5 bases). CDR1 and CDR2 (germline): SNHLY, FYNNEI. This CDR3 contains 11 residues. Trimming shortened V by 3 bases and J by 8 bases, and 5 bases separated the two germline ends.

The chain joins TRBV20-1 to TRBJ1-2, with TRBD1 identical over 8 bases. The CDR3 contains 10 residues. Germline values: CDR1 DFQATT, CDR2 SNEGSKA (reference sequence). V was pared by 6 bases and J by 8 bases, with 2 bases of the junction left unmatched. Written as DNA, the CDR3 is TGCAGTGCCGCAGGGGGCGGCTACACCTTC. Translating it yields CSAAGGGYTF.

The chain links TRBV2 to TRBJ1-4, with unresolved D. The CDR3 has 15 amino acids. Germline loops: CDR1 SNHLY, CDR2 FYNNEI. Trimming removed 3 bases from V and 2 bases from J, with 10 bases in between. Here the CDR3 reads CASSDPGGTNEKLFF. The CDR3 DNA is TGTGCCAGCAGTGATCCCGGTGGTACTAATGAAAAACTGTTTTTT.

This chain's CDR3 is CASSTPRAYEQYF. CDR3 DNA sequence: TGTGCCAGCAGTACTCCTAGGGCCTACGAGCAGTACTTC. The rearrangement uses TRBV25-1 and TRBJ2-7; D is unresolved. From germline, CDR1 is MGHDK and CDR2 SYGVNS. V lost 5 bases and J 2 bases, leaving 10 bases between the germline ends. CDR3 size: 13 residues.

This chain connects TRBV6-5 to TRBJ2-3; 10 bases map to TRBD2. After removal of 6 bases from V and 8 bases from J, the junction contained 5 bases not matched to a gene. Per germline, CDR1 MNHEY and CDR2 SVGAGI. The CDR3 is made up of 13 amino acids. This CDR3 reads CASSLAGEATQYF. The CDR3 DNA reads TGTGCCAGCAGCCTAGCGGGAGAAGCTACGCAGTATTTT.

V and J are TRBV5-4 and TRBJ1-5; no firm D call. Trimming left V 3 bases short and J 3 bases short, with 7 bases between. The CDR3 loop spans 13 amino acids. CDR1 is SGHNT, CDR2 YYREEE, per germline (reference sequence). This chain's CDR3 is CASSSNANQPQHF. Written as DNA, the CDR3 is TGTGCCAGCAGCTCGAATGCCAATCAGCCCCAGCATTTT.

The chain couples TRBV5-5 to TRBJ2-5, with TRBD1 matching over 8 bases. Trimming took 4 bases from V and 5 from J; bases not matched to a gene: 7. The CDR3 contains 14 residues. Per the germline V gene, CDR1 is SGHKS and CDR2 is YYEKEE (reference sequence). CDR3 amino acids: CASSRTGLGETQYF. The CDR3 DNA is TGTGCCAGCAGCCGGACAGGGTTGGGGGAGACCCAGTACTTC.

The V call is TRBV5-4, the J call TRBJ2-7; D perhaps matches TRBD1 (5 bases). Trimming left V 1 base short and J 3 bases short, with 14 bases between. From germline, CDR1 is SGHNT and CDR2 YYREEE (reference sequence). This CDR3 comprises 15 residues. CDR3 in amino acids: CASSLSPTEFYEQYF. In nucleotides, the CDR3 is TGTGCCAGCAGCTTGTCCCCGACAGAATTCTACGAGCAGTACTTC.

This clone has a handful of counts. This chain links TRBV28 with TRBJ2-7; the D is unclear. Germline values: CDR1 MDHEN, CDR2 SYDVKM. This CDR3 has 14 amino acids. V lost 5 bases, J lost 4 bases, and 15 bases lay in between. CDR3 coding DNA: TGTGCCAGCAGTCCATCCCGGACGGGTTACGAGCAGTACTTC. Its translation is CASSPSRTGYEQYF.

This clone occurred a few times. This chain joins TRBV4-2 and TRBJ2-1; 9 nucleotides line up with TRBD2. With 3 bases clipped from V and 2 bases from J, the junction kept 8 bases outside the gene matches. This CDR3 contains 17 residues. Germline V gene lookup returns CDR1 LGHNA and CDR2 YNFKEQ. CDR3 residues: CASSHRRGGTAYNEQFF. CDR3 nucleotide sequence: TGTGCCAGCAGCCACCGGCGGGGGGGGACAGCCTACAATGAGCAGTTCTTC.

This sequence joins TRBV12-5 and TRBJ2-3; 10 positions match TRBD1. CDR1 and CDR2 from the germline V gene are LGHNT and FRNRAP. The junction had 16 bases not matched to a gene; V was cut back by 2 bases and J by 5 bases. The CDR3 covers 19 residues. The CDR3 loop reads CASGLPIFDRGLRRDTQYF. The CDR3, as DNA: TGTGCTAGTGGTTTGCCGATCTTCGACAGGGGGCTAAGAAGAGATACGCAGTATTTT.

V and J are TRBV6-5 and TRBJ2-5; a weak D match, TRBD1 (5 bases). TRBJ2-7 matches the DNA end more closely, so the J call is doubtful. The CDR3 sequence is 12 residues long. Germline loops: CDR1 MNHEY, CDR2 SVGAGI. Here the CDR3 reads CASNSGLYEQYF. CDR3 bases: TGTGCCAGTAATTCAGGGTTATACGAGCAGTACTTC.

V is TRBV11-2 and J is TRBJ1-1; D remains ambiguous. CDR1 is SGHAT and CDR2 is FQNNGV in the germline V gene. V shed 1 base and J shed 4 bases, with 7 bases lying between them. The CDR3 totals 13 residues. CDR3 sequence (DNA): TGTGCCAGCAGCTTAGCGGGGTTCACTGAAGCTTTCTTT. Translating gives CASSLAGFTEAFF.